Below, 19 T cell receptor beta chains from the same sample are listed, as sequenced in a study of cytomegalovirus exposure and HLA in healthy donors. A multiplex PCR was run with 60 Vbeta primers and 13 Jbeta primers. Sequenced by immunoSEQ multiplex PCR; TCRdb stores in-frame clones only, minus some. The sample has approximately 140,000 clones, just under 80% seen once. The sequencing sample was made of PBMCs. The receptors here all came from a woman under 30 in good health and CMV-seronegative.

CDR3 sequence reads: CASRGLGTREQYF. DNA of the CDR3: TGTGCCAGCAGGGGACTAGGGACCCGCGAGCAGTACTTC. This chain uses TRBV25-1 with TRBJ2-7; 8 bases match TRBD2. This CDR3 region has 13 residues. The germline gives CDR1 MGHDK, CDR2 SYGVNS. Trimming removed 6 bases from V and 6 bases from J; junction bases left unmatched: 7.

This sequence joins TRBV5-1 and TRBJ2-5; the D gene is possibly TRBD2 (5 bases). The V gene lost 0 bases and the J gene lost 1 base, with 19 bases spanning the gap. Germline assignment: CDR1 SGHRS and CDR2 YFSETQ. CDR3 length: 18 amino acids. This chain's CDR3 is CASSLAVLVWSSQETQYF. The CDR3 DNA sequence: TGCGCCAGCAGCTTGGCTGTACTAGTTTGGTCGAGCCAAGAGACCCAGTACTTC. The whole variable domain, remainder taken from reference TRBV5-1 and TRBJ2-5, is KAGVTQTPRYLIKTRGQQVTLSCSPISGHRSVSWYQQTPGQGLQFLFEYFSETQRNKGNFPGRFSGRQFSNSRSEMNVSTLELGDSALYLCASSLAVLVWSSQETQYFGPGTRLLVL.

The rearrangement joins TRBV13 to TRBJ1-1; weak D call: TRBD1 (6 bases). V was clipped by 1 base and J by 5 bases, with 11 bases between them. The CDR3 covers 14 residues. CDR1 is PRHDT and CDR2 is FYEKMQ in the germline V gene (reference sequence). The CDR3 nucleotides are TGTGCCAGCAGCTTAGCAGGGGCGGTTACTGAAGCTTTCTTT. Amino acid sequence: CASSLAGAVTEAFF.

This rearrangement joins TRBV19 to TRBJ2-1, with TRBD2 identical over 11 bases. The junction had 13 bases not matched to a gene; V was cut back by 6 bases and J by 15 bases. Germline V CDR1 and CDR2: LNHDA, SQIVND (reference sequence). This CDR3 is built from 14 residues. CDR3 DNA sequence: TGTGCCAGTAGATTAGCGGGAGGGCCCCCAAATTGGTTCTTC. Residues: CASRLAGGPPNWFF.

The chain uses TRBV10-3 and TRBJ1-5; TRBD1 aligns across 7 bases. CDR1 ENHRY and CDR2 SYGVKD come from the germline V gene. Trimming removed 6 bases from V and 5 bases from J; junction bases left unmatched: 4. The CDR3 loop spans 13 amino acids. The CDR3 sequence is CAIREGAYQPQHF. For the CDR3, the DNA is TGTGCCATCAGGGAGGGGGCTTATCAGCCCCAGCATTTT.

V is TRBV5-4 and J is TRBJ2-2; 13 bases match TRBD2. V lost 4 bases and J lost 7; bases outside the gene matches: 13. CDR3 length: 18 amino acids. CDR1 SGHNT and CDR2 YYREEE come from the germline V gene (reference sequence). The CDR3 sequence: CASSQAGTSGTLLGELFF. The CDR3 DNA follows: TGTGCCAGCAGCCAGGCGGGGACTAGCGGGACCCTCCTCGGGGAGCTGTTTTTT.

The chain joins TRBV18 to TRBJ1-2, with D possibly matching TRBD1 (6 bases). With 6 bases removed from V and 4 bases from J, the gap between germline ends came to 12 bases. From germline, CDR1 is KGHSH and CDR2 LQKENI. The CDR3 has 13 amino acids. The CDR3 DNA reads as TGTGCCAGCTCGCGGACAGCACTCTATGGCTACACCTTC. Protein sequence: CASSRTALYGYTF.

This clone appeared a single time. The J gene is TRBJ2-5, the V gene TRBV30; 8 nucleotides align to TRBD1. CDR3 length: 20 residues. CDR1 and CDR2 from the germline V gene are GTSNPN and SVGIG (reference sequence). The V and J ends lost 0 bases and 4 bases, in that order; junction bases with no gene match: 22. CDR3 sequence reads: CAWSVWGQGAKKTPRETQYF. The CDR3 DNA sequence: TGTGCCTGGAGTGTATGGGGTCAGGGGGCCAAAAAAACGCCCCGAGAGACCCAGTACTTC.

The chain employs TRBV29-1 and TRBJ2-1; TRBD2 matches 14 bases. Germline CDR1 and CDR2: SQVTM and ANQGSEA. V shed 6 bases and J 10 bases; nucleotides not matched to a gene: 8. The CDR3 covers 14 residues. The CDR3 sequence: CSVSGTSGSHEQFF. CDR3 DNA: TGCAGCGTCAGCGGGACTAGCGGGAGTCACGAGCAGTTCTTC.

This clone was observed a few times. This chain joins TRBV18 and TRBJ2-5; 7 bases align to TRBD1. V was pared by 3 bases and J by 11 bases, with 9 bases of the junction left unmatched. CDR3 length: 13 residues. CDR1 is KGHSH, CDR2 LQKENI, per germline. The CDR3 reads CASSPGTDGEQYF. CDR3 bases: TGTGCCAGCTCACCTGGGACAGATGGTGAGCAGTACTTC.

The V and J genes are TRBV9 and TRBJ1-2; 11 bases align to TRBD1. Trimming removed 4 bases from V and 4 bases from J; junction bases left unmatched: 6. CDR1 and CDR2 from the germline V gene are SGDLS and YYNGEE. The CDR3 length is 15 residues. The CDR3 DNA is TGTGCCAGCAGCATAGGACAGGGGGCAGGCTATGGCTACACCTTC. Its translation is CASSIGQGAGYGYTF.

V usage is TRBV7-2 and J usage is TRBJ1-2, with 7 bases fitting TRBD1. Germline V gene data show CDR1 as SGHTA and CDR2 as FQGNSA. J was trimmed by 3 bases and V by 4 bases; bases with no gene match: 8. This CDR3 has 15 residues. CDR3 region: CASSSYRGVDYGYTF. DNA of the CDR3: TGTGCCAGCAGCTCATACAGGGGTGTAGACTATGGCTACACCTTC.

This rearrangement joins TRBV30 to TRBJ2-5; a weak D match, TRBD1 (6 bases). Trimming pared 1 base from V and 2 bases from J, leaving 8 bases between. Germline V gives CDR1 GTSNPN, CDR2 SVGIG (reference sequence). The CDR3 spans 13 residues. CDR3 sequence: CAWSGQAQETQYF. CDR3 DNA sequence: TGTGCCTGGAGTGGACAGGCGCAAGAGACCCAGTACTTC.

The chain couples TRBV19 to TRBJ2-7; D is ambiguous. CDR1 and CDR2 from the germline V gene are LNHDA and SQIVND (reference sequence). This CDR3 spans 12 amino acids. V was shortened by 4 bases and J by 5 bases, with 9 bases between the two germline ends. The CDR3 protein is CASSTRKDEQYF. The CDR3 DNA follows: TGTGCCAGTAGTACTAGGAAGGACGAGCAGTACTTC.

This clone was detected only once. The CDR3 loop is CASSSLAGDADTQYF. For the CDR3, the DNA is TGCGCCAGCAGCTCACTAGCGGGAGACGCAGATACGCAGTATTTT. The chain recombines TRBV5-1 with TRBJ2-3, with 11 bases that match TRBD2. The CDR3 is 15 amino acids. After removal of 3 bases from V and 4 bases from J, the junction contained 4 bases not matched to a gene. Germline lookup yields CDR1 SGHRS and CDR2 YFSETQ.

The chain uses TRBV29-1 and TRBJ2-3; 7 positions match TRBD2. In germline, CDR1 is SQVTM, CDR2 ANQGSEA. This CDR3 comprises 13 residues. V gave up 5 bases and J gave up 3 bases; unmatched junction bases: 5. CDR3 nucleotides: TGCAGCGTTATCCCTAGCGGAACAGATACGCAGTATTTT. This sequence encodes CSVIPSGTDTQYF.

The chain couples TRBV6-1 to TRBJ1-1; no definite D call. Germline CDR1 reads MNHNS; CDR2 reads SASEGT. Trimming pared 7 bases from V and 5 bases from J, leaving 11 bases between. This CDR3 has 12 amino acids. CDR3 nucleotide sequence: TGTGCCAGCACCCCGGGGAGGACTGAAGCTTTCTTT. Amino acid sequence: CASTPGRTEAFF.

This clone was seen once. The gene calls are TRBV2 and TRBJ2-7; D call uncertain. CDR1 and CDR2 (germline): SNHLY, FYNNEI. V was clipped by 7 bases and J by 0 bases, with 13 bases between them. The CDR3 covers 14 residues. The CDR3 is CASTGLPISYEQYF. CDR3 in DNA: TGTGCCAGCACCGGTTTACCGATCTCCTACGAGCAGTACTTC.

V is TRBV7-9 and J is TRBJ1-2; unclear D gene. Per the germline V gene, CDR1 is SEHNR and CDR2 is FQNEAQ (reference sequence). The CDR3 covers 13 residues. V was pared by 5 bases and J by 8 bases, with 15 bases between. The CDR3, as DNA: TGTGCCAGCAGCGCCTCTTCTTATGGCGGCTACACCTTC. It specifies CASSASSYGGYTF. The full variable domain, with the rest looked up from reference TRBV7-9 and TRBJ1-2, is DTGVSQNPRHKITKRGQNVTFRCDPISEHNRLYWYRQTLGQGPEFLTYFQNEAQLEKSRLLSDRFSAERPKGSFSTLEIQRTEQGDSAMYLCASSASSYGGYTFGSGTRLTVV.